This TCR beta chain was identified during a study of blood T cell repertoires in COVID-19. On the study more broadly: Acute-phase and convalescent COVID-19 samples originated in the United States, Italy and Spain. PBMCs, B-cell-depleted T cells, or T cells provided the cDNA or gDNA that made up the material.

Trimming cost V 7 bases and J 5 bases; bases outside gene matches: 10. The CDR3 has 14 amino acids. Germline CDR1 reads SGHRS; CDR2 reads YFSETQ. As processed by the authors: Reference gene primers were amplified, and this amplification served to estimate nucleated cell counts. Assay: immunoSEQ multiplex PCR; the TCRdb copy retains only in-frame clones and omits some. That table supplies the V and J calls and clone size; D and trimming were determined from the DNA. The sample shows some 250,000 clones, 70% to 90% of them seen only once. The gene calls are TRBV5-1 and TRBJ2-7, with TRBD2 matching over 9 bases. Sequencing was carried out using peripheral blood. The TCR sequence derives from a woman in her 30s with acute or convalescent COVID-19. The DNA of the CDR3 is TGCGCCAGCGGAGGGGGCGGGAGGGCCGACGAGCAGTACTTC. Its protein is CASGGGGRADEQYF.